This T cell receptor beta chain was recovered during a study of shared clonotypes between healthy human individuals. Assay used: immunoSEQ multiplex PCR; TCRdb lists only in-frame clones, some missing. This sample has some 980,000 clones, with approximately 80% found just once. The CDR3 runs to 11 residues. V dropped 6 bases and J dropped 7 bases, with 12 bases sitting between them. Per germline, CDR1 GTSNPN and CDR2 SVGIG (reference sequence). This chain uses TRBV30 with TRBJ1-1; D uncertain. The sequence was obtained from a man younger than 30 in good health. Sequenced material: memory CD4+ T cells sorted from blood. This sample's subset: CD45RA-negative fraction. CDR3 sequence: CACSDGLEAFF. CDR3 nucleotide sequence: TGTGCCTGTTCGGACGGCCTTGAAGCTTTCTTT.